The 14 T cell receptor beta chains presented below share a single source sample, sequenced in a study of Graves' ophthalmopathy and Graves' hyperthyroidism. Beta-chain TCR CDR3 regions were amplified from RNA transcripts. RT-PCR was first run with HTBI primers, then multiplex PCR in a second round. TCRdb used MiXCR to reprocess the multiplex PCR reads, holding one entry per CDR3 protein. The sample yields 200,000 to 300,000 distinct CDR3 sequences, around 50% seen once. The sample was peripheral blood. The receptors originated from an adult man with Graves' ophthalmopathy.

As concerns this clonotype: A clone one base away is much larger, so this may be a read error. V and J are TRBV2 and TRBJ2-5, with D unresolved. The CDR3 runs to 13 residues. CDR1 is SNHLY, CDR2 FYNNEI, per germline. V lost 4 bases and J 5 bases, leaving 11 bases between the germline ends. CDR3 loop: CASSGPARETQYF. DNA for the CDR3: TGTGCCAGCAGTGGCCCGGCAAGGGAGACCCAGTACTTC.

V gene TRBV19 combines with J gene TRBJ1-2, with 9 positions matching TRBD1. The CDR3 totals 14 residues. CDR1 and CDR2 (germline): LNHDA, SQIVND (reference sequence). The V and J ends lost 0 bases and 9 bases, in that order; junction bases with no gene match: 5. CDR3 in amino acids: CASSIEPGQGSYTF. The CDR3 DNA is TGTGCCAGTAGTATAGAACCGGGACAGGGAAGCTACACCTTC.

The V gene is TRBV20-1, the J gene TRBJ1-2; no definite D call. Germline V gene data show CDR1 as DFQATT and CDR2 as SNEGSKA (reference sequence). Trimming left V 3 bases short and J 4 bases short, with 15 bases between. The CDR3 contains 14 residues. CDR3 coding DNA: TGCAGTGCTAGTCGTTCGGATGGGGTCTATGGCTACACCTTC. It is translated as CSASRSDGVYGYTF.

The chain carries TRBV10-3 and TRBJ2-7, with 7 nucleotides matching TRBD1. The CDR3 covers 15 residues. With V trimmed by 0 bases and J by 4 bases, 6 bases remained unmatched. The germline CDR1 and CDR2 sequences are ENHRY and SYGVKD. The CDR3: CAISESAGGIYEQYF. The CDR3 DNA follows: TGTGCCATCAGTGAGTCGGCAGGGGGTATTTACGAGCAGTACTTC.

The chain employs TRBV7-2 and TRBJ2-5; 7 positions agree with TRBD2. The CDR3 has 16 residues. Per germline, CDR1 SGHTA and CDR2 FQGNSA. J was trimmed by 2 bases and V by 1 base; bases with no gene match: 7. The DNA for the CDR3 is TGTGCCAGCAGCTTAGGAGGCGGGAGTGGGCAAGAGACCCAGTACTTC. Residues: CASSLGGGSGQETQYF.

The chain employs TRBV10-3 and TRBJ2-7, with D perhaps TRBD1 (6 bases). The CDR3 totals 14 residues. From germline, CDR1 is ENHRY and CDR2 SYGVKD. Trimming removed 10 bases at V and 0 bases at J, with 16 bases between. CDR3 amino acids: CASTPWDNSYEQYF. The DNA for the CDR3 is TGTGCCAGCACTCCCTGGGACAACTCCTACGAGCAGTACTTC.

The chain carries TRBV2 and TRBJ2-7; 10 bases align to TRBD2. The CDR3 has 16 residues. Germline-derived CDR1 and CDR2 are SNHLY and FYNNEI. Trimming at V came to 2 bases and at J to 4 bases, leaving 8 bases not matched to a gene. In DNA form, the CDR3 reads TGTGCCAGCAGTGAATGGCTAGCGGGAGAGGGGTACGAGCAGTACTTC. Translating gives CASSEWLAGEGYEQYF.

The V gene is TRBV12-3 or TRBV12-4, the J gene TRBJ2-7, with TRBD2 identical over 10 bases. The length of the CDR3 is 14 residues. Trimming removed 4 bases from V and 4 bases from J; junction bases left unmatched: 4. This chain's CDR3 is CASSSQRGGYEQYF. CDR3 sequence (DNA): TGTGCCAGCAGTTCCCAGCGGGGGGGTTACGAGCAGTACTTC.

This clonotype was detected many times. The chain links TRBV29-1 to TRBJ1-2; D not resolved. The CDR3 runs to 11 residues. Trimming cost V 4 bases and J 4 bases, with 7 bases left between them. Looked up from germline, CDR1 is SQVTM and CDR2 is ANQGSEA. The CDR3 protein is CSVAWSYGYTF. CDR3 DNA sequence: TGCAGCGTTGCGTGGAGCTATGGCTACACCTTC.

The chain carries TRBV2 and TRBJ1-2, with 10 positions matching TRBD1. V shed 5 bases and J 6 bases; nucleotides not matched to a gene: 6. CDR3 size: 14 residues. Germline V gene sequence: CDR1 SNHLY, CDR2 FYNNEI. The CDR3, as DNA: TGTGCCAGCAGTCCCGACAGGGGGCTAAATGGCTACACCTTC. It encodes CASSPDRGLNGYTF.

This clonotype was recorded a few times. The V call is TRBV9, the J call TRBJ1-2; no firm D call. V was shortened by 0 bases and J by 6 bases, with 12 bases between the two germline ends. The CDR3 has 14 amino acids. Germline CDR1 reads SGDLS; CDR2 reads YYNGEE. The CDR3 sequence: CASSVGRGLHGYTF. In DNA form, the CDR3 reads TGTGCCAGCAGCGTAGGTCGGGGATTGCATGGCTACACCTTC.

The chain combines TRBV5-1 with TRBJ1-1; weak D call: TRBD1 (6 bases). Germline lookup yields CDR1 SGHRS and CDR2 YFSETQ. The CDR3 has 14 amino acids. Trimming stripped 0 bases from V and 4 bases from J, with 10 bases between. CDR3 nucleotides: TGCGCCAGCAGCTTGGACAGGGTTGGCACTGAAGCTTTCTTT. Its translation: CASSLDRVGTEAFF.

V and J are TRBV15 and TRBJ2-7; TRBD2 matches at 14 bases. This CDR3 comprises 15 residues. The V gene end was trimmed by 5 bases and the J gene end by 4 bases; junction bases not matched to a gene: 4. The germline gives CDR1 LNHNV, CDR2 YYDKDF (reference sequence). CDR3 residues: CATSLGLAGEYEQYF. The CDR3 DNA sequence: TGTGCCACCAGCCTGGGACTAGCGGGAGAGTACGAGCAGTACTTC.

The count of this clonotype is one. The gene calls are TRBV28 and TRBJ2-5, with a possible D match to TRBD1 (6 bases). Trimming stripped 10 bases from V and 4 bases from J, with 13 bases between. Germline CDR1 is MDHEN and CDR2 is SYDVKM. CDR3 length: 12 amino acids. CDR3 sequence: CATQGYRETQYF. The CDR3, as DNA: TGTGCCACCCAGGGGTATCGAGAGACCCAGTACTTC.